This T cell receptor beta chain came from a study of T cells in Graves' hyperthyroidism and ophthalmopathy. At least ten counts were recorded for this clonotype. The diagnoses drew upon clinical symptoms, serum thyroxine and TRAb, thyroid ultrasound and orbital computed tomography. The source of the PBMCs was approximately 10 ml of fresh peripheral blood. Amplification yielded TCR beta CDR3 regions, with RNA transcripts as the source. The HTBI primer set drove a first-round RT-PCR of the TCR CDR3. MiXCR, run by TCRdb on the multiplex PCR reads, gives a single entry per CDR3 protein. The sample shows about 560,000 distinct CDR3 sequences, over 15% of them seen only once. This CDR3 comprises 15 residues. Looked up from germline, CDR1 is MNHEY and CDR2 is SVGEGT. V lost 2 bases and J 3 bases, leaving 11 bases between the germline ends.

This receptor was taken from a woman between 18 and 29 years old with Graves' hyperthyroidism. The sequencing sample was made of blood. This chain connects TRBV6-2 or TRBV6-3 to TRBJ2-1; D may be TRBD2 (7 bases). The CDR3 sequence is CASSYGGAIYNEQFF. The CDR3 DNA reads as TGTGCCAGCAGTTACGGGGGGGCCATCTACAATGAGCAGTTCTTC.